The 13 T cell receptor beta chains below were found in one sample sequenced in a study of CD8 T cells in Susac syndrome. The authors reverse transcribed roughly 0.5 to 1 ug RNA with random hexamers. In TCRdb, the immunoSEQ multiplex PCR reads were re-called with MiXCR into one record per CDR3 protein. Altogether roughly 160,000 distinct CDR3 sequences are present, 90% to 96% being singletons, with the ten largest covering around 0.12%. Specimen: CD4+ T cells from PBMCs. These receptors were collected from a human donor with Susac syndrome.

This sequence joins TRBV9 and TRBJ2-3; D is undetermined. V lost 2 bases and J lost 6, with 10 bases in between. The CDR3 is 13 residues long. Germline CDR1 is SGDLS and CDR2 is YYNGEE. The CDR3 DNA reads as TGTGCCAGCAGCGTGAGCCTGGGGGATACGCAGTATTTT. It codes for CASSVSLGDTQYF.

The V gene is TRBV7-8, the J gene TRBJ1-1, with D hard to call. The CDR3 length is 16 residues. The V and J ends lost 0 bases and 3 bases respectively, with 14 bases between them. The germline V gene has CDR1 SGHVS and CDR2 FQNEAQ. The DNA of the CDR3 is TGTGCCAGCAGCTTAGCTGGGATCGAGTACTACACTGAAGCTTTCTTT. Its translation is CASSLAGIEYYTEAFF.

The chain uses TRBV6-5 and TRBJ1-6; D remains unclear. Germline V gene data show CDR1 as MNHEY and CDR2 as SVGAGI. The V and J ends lost 6 bases and 6 bases respectively, with 15 bases between them. The CDR3 sequence is 15 residues long. In nucleotides, the CDR3 is TGTGCCAGCAGCCTGTCTCCGGGAATTAATTCACCCCTCCACTTT. As protein: CASSLSPGINSPLHF.

V gene TRBV29-1 combines with J gene TRBJ1-2; 7 nucleotides agree with TRBD1. Germline V gene lookup returns CDR1 SQVTM and CDR2 ANQGSEA. CDR3 length equals 12 residues. The junction had 4 bases not matched to a gene; V was cut back by 5 bases and J by 4 bases. For the CDR3, the DNA is TGCAGCGTTTCCCGGGACAGCTATGGCTACACCTTC. It specifies CSVSRDSYGYTF.

V usage is TRBV20-1 and J usage is TRBJ2-3; 7 nucleotides agree with TRBD2. From germline, CDR1 is DFQATT and CDR2 SNEGSKA (reference sequence). J lost 8 bases, V lost 4 bases, and 12 bases had no gene match. The CDR3 runs 14 residues. CDR3 nucleotide sequence: TGCAGTGCTACCCCGGGCGCCGCGGGAGTTACGCAGTATTTT. Its translation is CSATPGAAGVTQYF.

The chain is built from TRBV20-1 and TRBJ2-5, with D unresolved. The CDR3 is made up of 15 amino acids. The germline V and J ends were trimmed by 3 bases and 6 bases, with 20 bases remaining between them. The germline CDR1 and CDR2 sequences are DFQATT and SNEGSKA (reference sequence). The CDR3 is CSASSGLGSHKTQYF. DNA for the CDR3: TGCAGTGCTAGCTCCGGCTTGGGGTCTCACAAGACCCAGTACTTC.

The chain has TRBV27 and TRBJ1-1; 9 nucleotides match TRBD1. This CDR3 is 14 amino acids long. V gave up 5 bases and J gave up 5 bases; unmatched junction bases: 6. The V gene's germline CDR1 is MNHEY and CDR2 SMNVEV (reference sequence). As DNA, the CDR3 is TGTGCCAGCAGTGCACAGGGGGCGCGGACTGAAGCTTTCTTT. Translating it yields CASSAQGARTEAFF.

The chain combines TRBV24-1 with TRBJ2-5; 9 bases agree with TRBD1. The germline CDR1 and CDR2 sequences are KGHDR and SFDVKD. Germline trimming cut 4 bases from V and 5 bases from J; bases unmatched to any gene: 7. The CDR3 consists of 15 residues. The CDR3 DNA is TGTGCCACCAGTGACCCCCGGACAGGGGTGGAGACCCAGTACTTC. Encoded protein: CATSDPRTGVETQYF.

The count of this clonotype is one. The chain joins TRBV2 to TRBJ2-1; TRBD2 matches 13 bases. The CDR3 contains 15 residues. With V trimmed by 5 bases and J by 8 bases, 6 bases remained unmatched. The germline V gene encodes CDR1 SNHLY and CDR2 FYNNEI. CDR3 protein: CASSRTSGSLDEQFF. In nucleotides, the CDR3 is TGTGCCAGCAGTCGGACTAGCGGGAGTCTCGATGAGCAGTTCTTC.

This clonotype was observed once. This chain uses TRBV6-5 with TRBJ2-6; 8 nucleotides align to TRBD2. Germline values: CDR1 MNHEY, CDR2 SVGAGI. The CDR3 length is 16 residues. V dropped 5 bases and J dropped 2; count of bases not matched to a gene: 5. In nucleotides, the CDR3 is TGTGCCAGCAGTAACGTCGGGGGGGCTGGGGCCAACGTCCTGACTTTC. It is translated as CASSNVGGAGANVLTF.

A single count supports this clonotype. The CDR3 sequence: CSVQYNEQFF. CDR3 in DNA: TGCAGCGTCCAGTACAATGAGCAGTTCTTC. The rearrangement uses TRBV29-1 and TRBJ2-1; D is uncertain. Germline CDR1 and CDR2: SQVTM and ANQGSEA. The CDR3 has 10 amino acids. V lost 6 bases and J 4 bases, leaving 4 bases between the germline ends.

The chain is built from TRBV19 and TRBJ2-1; TRBD2 matches at 9 bases. CDR3 size: 13 residues. J gave up 7 bases and V 4 bases, and 2 bases lay outside the gene matches. Germline assignment: CDR1 LNHDA and CDR2 SQIVND (reference sequence). CDR3 loop: CASSSGRGNEQFF. The CDR3 region has the DNA TGTGCCAGTAGTAGCGGGAGGGGGAATGAGCAGTTCTTC.

The CDR3 nucleotides read TGTGCCAGCAGAGGGGAGACCCAGTACTTC. This codes for CASRGETQYF. This chain connects TRBV25-1 to TRBJ2-5; D gene uncertain. The germline V and J ends were trimmed by 6 bases and 5 bases, with 4 bases remaining between them. In germline, CDR1 is MGHDK, CDR2 SYGVNS. CDR3 length: 10 amino acids.